The clone carrying this T cell receptor beta chain was observed a few times. This may come from a read error, since a much larger clone is one base off. Amplification of TCR beta CDR3 regions used RNA as the template. First-round RT-PCR targeting the TCR CDR3 was performed with the HTBI primer set. TCRdb reprocessed the multiplex PCR reads via MiXCR and lists one record per CDR3 protein. The sample records approximately 520,000 distinct CDR3 sequences, approximately 25% being singletons. This record belongs to a study of T cells in Graves' hyperthyroidism and ophthalmopathy. For the study at large: The blood sample was taken at first diagnosis, before treatment began.

The germline V gene has CDR1 LNHDA and CDR2 SQIVND (reference sequence). There are 14 residues in the CDR3. The material sequenced was blood. The V and J genes are TRBV19 and TRBJ1-5; D may be TRBD1 (5 bases). The receptor was derived from a woman aged 25 to 39 with Graves' ophthalmopathy. This CDR3 reads CASSTDGGNQPLHF. The DNA for the CDR3 is TGTGCCAGTAGTACTGACGGGGGGAATCAGCCCCTGCATTTT.